The source of this T cell receptor beta chain is a study of blood T cell repertoires in COVID-19. TCRdb keeps only in-frame clones here, not all; method: immunoSEQ multiplex PCR. The sample records roughly 230,000 clones, around four fifths being singletons. V was pared by 3 bases and J by 10 bases, with 6 bases of the junction left unmatched. Per the germline V gene, CDR1 is KGHSH and CDR2 is LQKENI. CDR3 length equals 13 residues. The chain carries TRBV18 and TRBJ2-7, with 10 bases that match TRBD1. The origin of this receptor is a woman aged 80 or older with COVID-19, enrolled during active disease. The source material was peripheral blood. This chain's CDR3 is CASSPPGTGEQYF. CDR3 DNA: TGTGCCAGCTCACCCCCCGGGACAGGGGAACAGTACTTC.